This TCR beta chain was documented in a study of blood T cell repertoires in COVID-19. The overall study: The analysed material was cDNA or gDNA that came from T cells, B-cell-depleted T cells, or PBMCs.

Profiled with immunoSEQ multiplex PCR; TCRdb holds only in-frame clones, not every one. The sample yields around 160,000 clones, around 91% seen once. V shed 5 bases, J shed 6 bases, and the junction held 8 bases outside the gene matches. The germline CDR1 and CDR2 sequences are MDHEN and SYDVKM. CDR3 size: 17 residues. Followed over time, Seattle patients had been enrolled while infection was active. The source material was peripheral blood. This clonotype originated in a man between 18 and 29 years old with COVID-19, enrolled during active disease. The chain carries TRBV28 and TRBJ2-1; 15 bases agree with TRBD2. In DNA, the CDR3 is TGTGCCAGCAGTCCCTACCGGACTAGCGGGAGGGCCAATGAGCAGTTCTTC. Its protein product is CASSPYRTSGRANEQFF.